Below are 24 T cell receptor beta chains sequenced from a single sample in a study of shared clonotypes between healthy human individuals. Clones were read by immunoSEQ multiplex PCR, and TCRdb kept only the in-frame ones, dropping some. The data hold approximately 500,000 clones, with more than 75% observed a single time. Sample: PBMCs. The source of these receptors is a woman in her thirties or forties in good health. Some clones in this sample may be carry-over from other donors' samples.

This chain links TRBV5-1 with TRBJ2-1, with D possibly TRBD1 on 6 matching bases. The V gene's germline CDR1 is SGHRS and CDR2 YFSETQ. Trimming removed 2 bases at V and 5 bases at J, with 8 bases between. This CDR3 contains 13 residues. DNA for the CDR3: TGCGCCAGCAGCTTCGGGGACAACAATGAGCAGTTCTTC. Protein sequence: CASSFGDNNEQFF.

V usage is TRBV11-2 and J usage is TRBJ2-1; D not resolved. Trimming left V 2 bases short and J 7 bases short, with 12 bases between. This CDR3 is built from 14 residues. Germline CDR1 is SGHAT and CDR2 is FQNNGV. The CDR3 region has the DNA TGTGCCAGCAGCTTACGGGTAAATTGGAATGAGCAGTTCTTC. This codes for CASSLRVNWNEQFF. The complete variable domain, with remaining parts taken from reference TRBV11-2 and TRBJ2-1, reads EAGVAQSPRYKIIEKRQSVAFWCNPISGHATLYWYQQILGQGPKLLIQFQNNGVVDDSQLPKDRFSAERLKGVDSTLKIQPAKLEDSAVYLCASSLRVNWNEQFFGPGTRLTVL.

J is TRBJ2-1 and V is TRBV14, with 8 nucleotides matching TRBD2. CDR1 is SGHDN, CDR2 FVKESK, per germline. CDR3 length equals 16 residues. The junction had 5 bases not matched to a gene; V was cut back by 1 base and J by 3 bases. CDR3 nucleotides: TGTGCCAGCAGCCAAGCAGCGGGAGTTTACTACAATGAGCAGTTCTTC. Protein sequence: CASSQAAGVYYNEQFF.

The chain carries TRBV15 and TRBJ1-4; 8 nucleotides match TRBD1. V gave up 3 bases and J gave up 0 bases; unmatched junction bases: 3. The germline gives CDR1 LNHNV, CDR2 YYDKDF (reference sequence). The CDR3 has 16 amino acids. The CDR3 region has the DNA TGTGCCACCAGCAGGGGGACAGGTCCAACTAATGAAAAACTGTTTTTT. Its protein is CATSRGTGPTNEKLFF.

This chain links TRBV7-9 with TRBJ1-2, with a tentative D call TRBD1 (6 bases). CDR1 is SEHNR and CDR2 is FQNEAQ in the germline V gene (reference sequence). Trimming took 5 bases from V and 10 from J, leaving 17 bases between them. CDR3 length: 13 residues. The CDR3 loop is CASSPTGYLDYTF. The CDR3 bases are TGTGCCAGCAGCCCAACAGGGTACTTAGACTACACCTTC.

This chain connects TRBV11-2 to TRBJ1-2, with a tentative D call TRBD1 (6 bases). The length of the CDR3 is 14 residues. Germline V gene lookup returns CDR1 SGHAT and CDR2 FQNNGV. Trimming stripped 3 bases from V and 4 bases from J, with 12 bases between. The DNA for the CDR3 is TGTGCCAGCAGCTTCACGGGGGCTGGCTATGGCTACACCTTC. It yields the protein CASSFTGAGYGYTF.

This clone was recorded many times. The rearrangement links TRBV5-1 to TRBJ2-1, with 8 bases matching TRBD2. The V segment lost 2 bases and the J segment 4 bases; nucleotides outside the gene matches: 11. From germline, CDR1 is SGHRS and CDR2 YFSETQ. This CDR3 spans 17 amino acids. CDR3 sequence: CASSLGAGVGGYNEQFF. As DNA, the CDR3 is TGCGCCAGCAGCTTAGGAGCGGGAGTAGGTGGGTACAATGAGCAGTTCTTC.

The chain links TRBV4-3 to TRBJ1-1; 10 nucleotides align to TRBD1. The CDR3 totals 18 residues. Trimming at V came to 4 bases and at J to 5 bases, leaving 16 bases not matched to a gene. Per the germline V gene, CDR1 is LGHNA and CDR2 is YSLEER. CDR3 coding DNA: TGCGCCAGCAGCCGGCGCCTCCTAGAGGACAGGGGGAGGACTGAAGCTTTCTTT. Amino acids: CASSRRLLEDRGRTEAFF.

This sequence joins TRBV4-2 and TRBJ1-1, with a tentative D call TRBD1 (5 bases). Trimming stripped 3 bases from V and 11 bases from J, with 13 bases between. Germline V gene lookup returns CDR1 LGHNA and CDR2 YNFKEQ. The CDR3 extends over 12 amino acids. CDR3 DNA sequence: TGTGCCAGCAGCCAGGAAGCTGGGGACGCTTTCTTT. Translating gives CASSQEAGDAFF.

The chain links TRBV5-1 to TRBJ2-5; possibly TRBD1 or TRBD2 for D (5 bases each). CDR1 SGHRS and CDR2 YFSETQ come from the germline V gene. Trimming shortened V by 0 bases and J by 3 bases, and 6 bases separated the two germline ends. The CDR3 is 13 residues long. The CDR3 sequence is CASSLVGEETQYF. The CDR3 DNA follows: TGCGCCAGCAGCTTGGTGGGGGAAGAGACCCAGTACTTC.

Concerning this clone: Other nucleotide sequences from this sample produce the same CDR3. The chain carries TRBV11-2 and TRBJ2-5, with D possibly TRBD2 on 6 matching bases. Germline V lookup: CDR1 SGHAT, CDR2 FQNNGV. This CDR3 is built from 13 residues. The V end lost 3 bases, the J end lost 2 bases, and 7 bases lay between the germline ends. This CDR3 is CASSLGGQETQYF. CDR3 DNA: TGTGCCAGCAGCTTGGGGGGACAAGAGACCCAGTACTTC.

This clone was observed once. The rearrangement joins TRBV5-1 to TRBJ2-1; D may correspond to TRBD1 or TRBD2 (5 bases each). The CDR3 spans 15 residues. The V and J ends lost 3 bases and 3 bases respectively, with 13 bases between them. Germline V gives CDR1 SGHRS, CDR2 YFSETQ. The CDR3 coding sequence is TGCGCCAGCAGCTCTATGGGGACGGGCTACAATGAGCAGTTCTTC. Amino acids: CASSSMGTGYNEQFF.

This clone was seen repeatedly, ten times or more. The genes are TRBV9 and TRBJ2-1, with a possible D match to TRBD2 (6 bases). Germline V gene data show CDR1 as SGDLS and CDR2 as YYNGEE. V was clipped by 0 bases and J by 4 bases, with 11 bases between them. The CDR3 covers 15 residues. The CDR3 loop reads CASSVVGGIYNEQFF. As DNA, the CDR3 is TGTGCCAGCAGCGTAGTGGGGGGAATATACAATGAGCAGTTCTTC. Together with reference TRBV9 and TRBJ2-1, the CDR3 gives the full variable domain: DSGVTQTPKHLITATGQRVTLRCSPRSGDLSVYWYQQSLDQGLQFLIQYYNGEERAKGNILERFSAQQFPDLHSELNLSSLELGDSALYFCASSVVGGIYNEQFFGPGTRLTVL.

The CDR3 here is CASSAGTGLSYEQYF. CDR3 sequence (DNA): TGTGCCAGTAGTGCCGGGACAGGGCTCTCCTACGAGCAGTACTTC. The chain couples TRBV19 to TRBJ2-7; 9 bases are shared with TRBD1. V lost 5 bases and J lost 0; bases outside the gene matches: 5. CDR3 length equals 15 residues. Per the germline V gene, CDR1 is LNHDA and CDR2 is SQIVND (reference sequence).

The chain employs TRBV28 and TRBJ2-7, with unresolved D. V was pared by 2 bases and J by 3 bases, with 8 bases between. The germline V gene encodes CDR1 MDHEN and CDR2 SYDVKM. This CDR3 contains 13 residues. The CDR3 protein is CASSLDAHYEQYF. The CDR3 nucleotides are TGTGCCAGCAGTTTAGACGCCCACTACGAGCAGTACTTC.

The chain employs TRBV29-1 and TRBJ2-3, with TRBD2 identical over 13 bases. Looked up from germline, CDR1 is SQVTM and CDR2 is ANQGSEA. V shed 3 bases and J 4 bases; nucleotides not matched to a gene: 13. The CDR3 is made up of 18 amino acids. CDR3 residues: CSVDGRTSGSRGSDTQYF. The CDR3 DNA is TGCAGCGTTGACGGCCGGACTAGCGGGAGCCGGGGCTCAGATACGCAGTATTTT.

Here the CDR3 reads CASSLGWLETQYF. In DNA form, the CDR3 reads TGTGCCAGCAGCTTAGGGTGGTTAGAGACCCAGTACTTC. The chain employs TRBV7-8 and TRBJ2-5; D gene ambiguous. The CDR3 length is 13 residues. V was trimmed by 1 base and J by 4 bases, leaving 7 bases between them. From germline, CDR1 is SGHVS and CDR2 FQNEAQ.

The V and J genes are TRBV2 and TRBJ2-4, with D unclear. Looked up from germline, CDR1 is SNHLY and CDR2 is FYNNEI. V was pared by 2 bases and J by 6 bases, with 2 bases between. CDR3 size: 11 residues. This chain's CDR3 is CASSETNIQYF. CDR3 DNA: TGTGCCAGCAGTGAAACAAACATTCAGTACTTC.

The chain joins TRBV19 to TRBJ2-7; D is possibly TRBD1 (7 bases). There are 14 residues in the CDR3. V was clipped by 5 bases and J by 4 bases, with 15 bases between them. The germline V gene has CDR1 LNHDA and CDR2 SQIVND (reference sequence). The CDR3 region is CASSWRDRTYEQYF. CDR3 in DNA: TGTGCCAGTAGTTGGCGGGACAGAACTTACGAGCAGTACTTC.

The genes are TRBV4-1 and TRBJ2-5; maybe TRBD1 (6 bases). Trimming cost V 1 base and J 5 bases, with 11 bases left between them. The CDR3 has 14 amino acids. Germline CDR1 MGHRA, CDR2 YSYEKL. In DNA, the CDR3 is TGCGCCAGCAGCCAAGTGGGGGCTGGGGAGACCCAGTACTTC. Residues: CASSQVGAGETQYF.

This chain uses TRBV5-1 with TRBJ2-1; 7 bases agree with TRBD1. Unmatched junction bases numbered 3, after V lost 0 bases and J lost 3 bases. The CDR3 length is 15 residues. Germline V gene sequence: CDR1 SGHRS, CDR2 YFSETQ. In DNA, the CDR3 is TGCGCCAGCAGCTTGGGGGGGACAGACTACAATGAGCAGTTCTTC. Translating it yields CASSLGGTDYNEQFF.

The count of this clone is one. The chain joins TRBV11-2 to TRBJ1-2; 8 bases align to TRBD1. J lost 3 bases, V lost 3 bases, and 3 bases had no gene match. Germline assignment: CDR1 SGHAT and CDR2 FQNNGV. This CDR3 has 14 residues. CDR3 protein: CASSFSGGDYGYTF. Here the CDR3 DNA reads TGTGCCAGCAGCTTTTCAGGGGGCGACTATGGCTACACCTTC.

CDR3 protein: CASSYSFARYNEQFF. The CDR3 DNA reads TGTGCCAGCAGTTACTCGTTTGCTAGATACAATGAGCAGTTCTTC. The chain combines TRBV6-6 with TRBJ2-1, with D unclear. The V end was cut by 0 bases, the J end by 4 bases, with 10 bases between. In germline, CDR1 is MNHNY, CDR2 SVGAGI (reference sequence). The CDR3 runs 15 residues.

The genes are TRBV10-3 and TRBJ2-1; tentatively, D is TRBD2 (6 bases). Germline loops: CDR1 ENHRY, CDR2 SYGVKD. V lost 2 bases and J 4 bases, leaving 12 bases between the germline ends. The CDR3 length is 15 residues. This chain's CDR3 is CAISEDSGPYNEQFF. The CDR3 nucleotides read TGTGCCATCAGTGAGGATAGCGGACCATACAATGAGCAGTTCTTC.